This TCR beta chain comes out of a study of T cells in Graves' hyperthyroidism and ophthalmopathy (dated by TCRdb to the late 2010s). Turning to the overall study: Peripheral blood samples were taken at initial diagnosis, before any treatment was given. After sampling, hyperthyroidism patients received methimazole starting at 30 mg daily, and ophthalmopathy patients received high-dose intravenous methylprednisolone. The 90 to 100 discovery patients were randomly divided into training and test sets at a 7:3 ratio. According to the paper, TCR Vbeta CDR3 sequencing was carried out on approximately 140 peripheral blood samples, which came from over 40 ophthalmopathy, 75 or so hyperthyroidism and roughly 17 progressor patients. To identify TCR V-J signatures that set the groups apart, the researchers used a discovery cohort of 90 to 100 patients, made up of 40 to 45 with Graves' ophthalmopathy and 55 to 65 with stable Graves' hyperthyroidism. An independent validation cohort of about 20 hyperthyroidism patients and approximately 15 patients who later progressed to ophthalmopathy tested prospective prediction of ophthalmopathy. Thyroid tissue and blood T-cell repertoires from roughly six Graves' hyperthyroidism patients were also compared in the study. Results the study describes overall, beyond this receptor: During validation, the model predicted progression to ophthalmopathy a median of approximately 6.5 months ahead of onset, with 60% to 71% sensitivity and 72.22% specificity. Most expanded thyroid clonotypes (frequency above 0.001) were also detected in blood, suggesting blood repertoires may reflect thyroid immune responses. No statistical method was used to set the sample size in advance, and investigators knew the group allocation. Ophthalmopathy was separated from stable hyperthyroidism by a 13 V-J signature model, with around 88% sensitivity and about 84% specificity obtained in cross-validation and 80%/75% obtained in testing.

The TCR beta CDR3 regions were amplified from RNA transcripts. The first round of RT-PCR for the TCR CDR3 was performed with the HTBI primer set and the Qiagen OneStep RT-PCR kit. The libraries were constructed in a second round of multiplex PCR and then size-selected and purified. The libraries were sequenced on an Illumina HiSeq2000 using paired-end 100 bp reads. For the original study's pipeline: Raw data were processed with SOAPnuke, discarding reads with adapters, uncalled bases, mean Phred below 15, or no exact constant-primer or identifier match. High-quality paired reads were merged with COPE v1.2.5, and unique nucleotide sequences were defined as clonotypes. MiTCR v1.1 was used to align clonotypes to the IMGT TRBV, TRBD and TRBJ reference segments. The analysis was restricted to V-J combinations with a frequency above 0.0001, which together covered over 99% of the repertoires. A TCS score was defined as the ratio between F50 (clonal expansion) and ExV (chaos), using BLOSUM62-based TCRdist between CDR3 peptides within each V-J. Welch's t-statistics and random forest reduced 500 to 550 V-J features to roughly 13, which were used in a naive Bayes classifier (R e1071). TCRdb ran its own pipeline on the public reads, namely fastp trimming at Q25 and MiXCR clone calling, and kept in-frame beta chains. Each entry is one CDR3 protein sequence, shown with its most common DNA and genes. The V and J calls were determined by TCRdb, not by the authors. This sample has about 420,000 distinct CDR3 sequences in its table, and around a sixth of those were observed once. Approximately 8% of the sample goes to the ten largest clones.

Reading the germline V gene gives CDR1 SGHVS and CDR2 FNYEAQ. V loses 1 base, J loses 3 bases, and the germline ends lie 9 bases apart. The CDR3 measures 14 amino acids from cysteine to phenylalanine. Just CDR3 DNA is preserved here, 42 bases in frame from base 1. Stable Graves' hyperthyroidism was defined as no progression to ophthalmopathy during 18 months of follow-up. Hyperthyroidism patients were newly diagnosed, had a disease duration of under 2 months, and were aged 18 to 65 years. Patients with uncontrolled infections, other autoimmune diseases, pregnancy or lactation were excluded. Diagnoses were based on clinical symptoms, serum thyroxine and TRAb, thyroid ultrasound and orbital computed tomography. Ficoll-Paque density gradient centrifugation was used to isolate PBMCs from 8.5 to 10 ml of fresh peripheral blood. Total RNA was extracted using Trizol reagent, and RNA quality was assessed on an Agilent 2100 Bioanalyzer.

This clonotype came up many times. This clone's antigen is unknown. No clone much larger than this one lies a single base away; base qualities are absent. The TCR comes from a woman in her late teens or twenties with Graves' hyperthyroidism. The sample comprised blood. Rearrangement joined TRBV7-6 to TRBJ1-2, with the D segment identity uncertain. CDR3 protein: CASSLGPGDYGYTF. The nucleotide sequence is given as TGTGCCAGCAGCTTAGGGCCGGGAGACTATGGCTACACCTTC.